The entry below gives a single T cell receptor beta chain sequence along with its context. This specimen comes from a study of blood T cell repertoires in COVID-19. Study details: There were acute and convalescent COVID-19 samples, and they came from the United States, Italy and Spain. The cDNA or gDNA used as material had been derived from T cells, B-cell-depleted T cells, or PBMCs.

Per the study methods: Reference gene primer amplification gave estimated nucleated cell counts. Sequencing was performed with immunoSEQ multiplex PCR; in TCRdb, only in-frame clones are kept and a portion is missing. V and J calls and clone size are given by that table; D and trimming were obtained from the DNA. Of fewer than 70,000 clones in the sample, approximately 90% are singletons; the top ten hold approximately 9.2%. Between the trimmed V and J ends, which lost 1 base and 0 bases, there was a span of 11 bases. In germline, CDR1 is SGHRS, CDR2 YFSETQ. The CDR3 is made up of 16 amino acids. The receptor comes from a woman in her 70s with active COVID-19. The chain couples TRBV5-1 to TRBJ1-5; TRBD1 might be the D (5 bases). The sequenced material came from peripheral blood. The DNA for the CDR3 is TGCGCCAGCAGCTTGTCGGGCAGGGATAGCAATCAGCCCCAGCATTTT. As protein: CASSLSGRDSNQPQHF.